A selection of T cell receptor beta chains follows, all from one sample in a study of memory CD4+ T cells and cytomegalovirus serostatus. Sequencing was performed with immunoSEQ multiplex PCR; in TCRdb, only in-frame clones are kept and a portion is missing. The repertoire includes around 50,000 clones, about 78% of them detected once, and 0.94% sits in the top ten. Material for sequencing was memory CD4+ T cells from blood. These receptors originate from an adult in good health and CMV-seronegative. Both conserved end residues are part of each CDR3. D genes are given only for firm matches. The size of a clone is reported for some rows only, either as once, few or many, or as a class for expanded clones.

TRBV7-2,TRBJ2-7,NA,TRBD2,TGTGCCAGCAACGGGCGGGAGAGCTCCTACGAGCAGTACTTC,CASNGRESSYEQYF
TRBV30,TRBJ1-1,NA,NA,TGTGCCTGGAGCCCACCGGGACCGGTCTTT,CAWSPPGPVF
TRBV7-2,TRBJ1-2,NA,NA,TGTGCCAGCAGCTCAGGAGGCGGGACACAACCTATGCGGGGCTACACCTTC,CASSSGGGTQPMRGYTF
TRBV28,TRBJ2-5,NA,NA,NA,CASSFWTRPQETQYF
TRBV7-2,TRBJ1-1,NA,TRBD1,TGTGCCAGCAGCAGTAGGGGAGGGACAGGGGGCGCAGAAGCTTTCTTT,CASSSRGGTGGAEAFF
TRBV6-1,TRBJ2-3,NA,NA,TGTGCCAGCAGTGAAGCGGGGGGAGTGGGCTATACGCAGTATTTT,CASSEAGGVGYTQYF
TRBV6-5,TRBJ1-5,NA,NA,TGTGCCAGCAGTTGGCGGGCTGGTCAGCCCCAGCATTTT,CASSWRAGQPQHF
TRBV6-1,TRBJ2-3,NA,NA,TGTGCCAGCAGTGAAAGGGCGGTAGGGGGTACGCAGTATTTT,CASSERAVGGTQYF
TRBV7-8,TRBJ1-5,NA,TRBD1,TGTGCCAGCAGCGATAAAGGGACAGGACCTAATCAGCCCCAGCATTTT,CASSDKGTGPNQPQHF
TRBV2,TRBJ1-2,NA,NA,TGTGCCAGCAGTGCCAAGGGGCAATATGGCTACACCTTC,CASSAKGQYGYTF
TRBV27,TRBJ1-1,NA,NA,TGTGCCAGCAGTTTACGGCGGGCGGGAACTGAAGCTTTCTTT,CASSLRRAGTEAFF
TRBV4-3,TRBJ1-4,few,NA,TGCGCCAGCAGCCGCAACCTGGAGGAAAAACTGTTTTTT,CASSRNLEEKLFF